What follows are 11 T cell receptor beta chains derived from one specimen sequenced in a study of T cell changes during pregnancy in multiple sclerosis. Sequencing was performed with immunoSEQ multiplex PCR; in TCRdb, only in-frame clones are kept and a portion is missing. The data contain approximately 39,000 clones, 94% of them seen just once; the ten biggest clones take up around 0.4%. This sample comprised CD4+ T cells from peripheral blood mononuclear cells, obtained in the second trimester of pregnancy. These receptors were obtained from a female donor with multiple sclerosis, enrolled in a pregnancy study.

CDR3 DNA: TGTGCCAGCACCAGCTCTGGGGCCAACGTCCTGACTTTC. Its translation: CASTSSGANVLTF. This chain joins TRBV27 and TRBJ2-6; the D is unclear. Trimming took off 7 bases at V and 0 bases at J, with 4 bases between the two ends. The CDR3 spans 13 residues. Germline lookup yields CDR1 MNHEY and CDR2 SMNVEV (reference sequence).

This clone has more than one count but fewer than ten. The V gene is TRBV7-3, the J gene TRBJ1-2, with TRBD1 as a possible D gene (6 bases). Germline CDR1 and CDR2: SGHTA and FQGTGA. V lost 4 bases and J 8 bases, leaving 8 bases between the germline ends. This CDR3 has 11 residues. This CDR3 reads CASSSGVGYTF. CDR3 nucleotide sequence: TGTGCCAGCAGCTCAGGGGTCGGCTACACCTTC.

The V and J genes are TRBV14 and TRBJ2-1, with 10 bases that match TRBD2. Germline V gene lookup returns CDR1 SGHDN and CDR2 FVKESK. This CDR3 spans 13 amino acids. The V and J ends lost 1 base and 15 bases, in that order; junction bases with no gene match: 6. The CDR3 is CASSQGSGRARFF. CDR3 coding DNA: TGTGCCAGCAGCCAAGGAAGCGGGAGGGCCAGGTTCTTC. The full variable domain, its missing parts supplied by reference TRBV14 and TRBJ2-1, is EAGVTQFPSHSVIEKGQTVTLRCDPISGHDNLYWYRRVMGKEIKFLLHFVKESKQDESGMPNNRFLAERTGGTYSTLKVQPAELEDSGVYFCASSQGSGRARFFGPGTRLTVL.

The chain couples TRBV6-5 to TRBJ2-7; no reliable D call. CDR1 and CDR2 (germline): MNHEY, SVGAGI. Trimming shortened V by 0 bases and J by 2 bases, and 11 bases separated the two germline ends. The CDR3 runs 15 residues. Written as DNA, the CDR3 is TGTGCCAGCAGTTACTCGGTTTCAGTCGCCTACGAGCAGTACTTC. Translated, it gives CASSYSVSVAYEQYF.

The J gene is TRBJ2-1, the V gene TRBV7-2, with 13 positions matching TRBD2. The CDR3 loop spans 16 amino acids. Germline CDR1 is SGHTA and CDR2 is FQGNSA. J was trimmed by 7 bases and V by 4 bases; bases with no gene match: 7. For the CDR3, the DNA is TGTGCCAGCAGCTGGAGACTAGCGGGAGGCAAAAATGAGCAGTTCTTC. Translating gives CASSWRLAGGKNEQFF.

The chain recombines TRBV4-1 with TRBJ2-1; D unclear. Trimming shortened V by 4 bases and J by 0 bases, and 13 bases separated the two germline ends. Germline CDR1 is MGHRA and CDR2 is YSYEKL. The CDR3 sequence is 16 residues long. Written as DNA, the CDR3 is TGCGCCAGCAGCCCCGACGATCGGAGCTCCTACAATGAGCAGTTCTTC. Translated: CASSPDDRSSYNEQFF.

The rearrangement links TRBV25-1 to TRBJ2-3; weak D call: TRBD2 (5 bases). CDR1 is MGHDK and CDR2 is SYGVNS in the germline V gene. Trimming pared 1 base from V and 6 bases from J, leaving 11 bases between. The CDR3 is made up of 14 amino acids. The DNA of the CDR3 is TGTGCCAGCAGTGAATTAGACTACCCCGATACGCAGTATTTT. Its translation: CASSELDYPDTQYF.

This chain connects TRBV18 to TRBJ1-1; D is unresolved. This CDR3 is built from 13 residues. V dropped 6 bases and J dropped 0 bases, with 8 bases sitting between them. CDR1 is KGHSH and CDR2 is LQKENI in the germline V gene. For the CDR3, the DNA is TGTGCCAGCTCCCAAAACATGAACACTGAAGCTTTCTTT. Translated: CASSQNMNTEAFF. The whole variable domain, filled in from reference TRBV18 and TRBJ1-1, reads NAGVMQNPRHLVRRRGQEARLRCSPMKGHSHVYWYRQLPEEGLKFMVYLQKENIIDESGMPKERFSAEFPKEGPSILRIQQVVRGDSAAYFCASSQNMNTEAFFGQGTRLTVV.

V usage is TRBV6-5 and J usage is TRBJ1-1; unclear D gene. This CDR3 has 13 amino acids. Trimming shortened V by 8 bases and J by 0 bases, and 10 bases separated the two germline ends. Germline CDR1 MNHEY, CDR2 SVGAGI. The CDR3 DNA follows: TGTGCCAGCCTGAGGGATTTGAACACTGAAGCTTTCTTT. Its translation: CASLRDLNTEAFF.

The rearrangement joins TRBV5-4 to TRBJ2-6, with D tentatively TRBD1 (6 bases). The CDR3 extends over 18 amino acids. V dropped 0 bases and J dropped 9 bases, with 22 bases sitting between them. CDR1 is SGHNT and CDR2 is YYREEE in the germline V gene (reference sequence). CDR3 sequence (DNA): TGTGCCAGCAGCTTGGGGGTACAGGGTCAAAGAAGGGTCAACGTCCTGACTTTC. This sequence encodes CASSLGVQGQRRVNVLTF.

The V call is TRBV10-3, the J call TRBJ2-1; D may be TRBD1 (7 bases). Trimming cost V 10 bases and J 2 bases, with 12 bases left between them. CDR1 and CDR2 (germline): ENHRY, SYGVKD. The CDR3 runs to 13 residues. CDR3 bases: TGTGCCACCGCAGGGGGGCCCTACAATGAGCAGTTCTTC. Amino acid sequence: CATAGGPYNEQFF.